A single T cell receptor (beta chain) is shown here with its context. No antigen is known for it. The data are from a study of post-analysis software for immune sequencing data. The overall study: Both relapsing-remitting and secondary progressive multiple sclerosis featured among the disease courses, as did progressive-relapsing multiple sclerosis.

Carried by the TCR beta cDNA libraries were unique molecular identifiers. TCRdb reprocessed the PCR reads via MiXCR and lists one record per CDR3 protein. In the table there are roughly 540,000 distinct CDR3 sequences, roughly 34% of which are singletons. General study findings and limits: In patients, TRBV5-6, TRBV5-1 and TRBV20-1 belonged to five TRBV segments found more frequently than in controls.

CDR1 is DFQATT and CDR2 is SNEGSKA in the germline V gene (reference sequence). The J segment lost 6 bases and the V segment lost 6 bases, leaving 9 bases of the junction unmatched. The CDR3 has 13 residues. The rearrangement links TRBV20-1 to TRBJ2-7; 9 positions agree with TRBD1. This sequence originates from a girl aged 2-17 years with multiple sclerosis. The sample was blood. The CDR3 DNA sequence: TGCAGTGCCTGGACAGGGGTGTGTTGCGAGCAGTACTTC. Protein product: CSAWTGVCCEQYF.